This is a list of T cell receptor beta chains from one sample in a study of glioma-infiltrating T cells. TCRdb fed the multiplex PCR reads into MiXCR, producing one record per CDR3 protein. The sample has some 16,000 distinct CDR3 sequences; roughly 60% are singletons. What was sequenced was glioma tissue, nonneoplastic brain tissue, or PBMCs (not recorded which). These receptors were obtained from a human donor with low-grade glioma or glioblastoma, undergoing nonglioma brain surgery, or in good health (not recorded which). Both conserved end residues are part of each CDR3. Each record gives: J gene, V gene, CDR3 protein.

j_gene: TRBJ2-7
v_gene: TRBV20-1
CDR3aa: CSATSLAVYSYEQYF

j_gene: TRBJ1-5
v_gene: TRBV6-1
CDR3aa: CASSELPQGAGNQPQHF

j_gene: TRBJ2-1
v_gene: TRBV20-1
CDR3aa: CSAAPIEAIYYNEQFF

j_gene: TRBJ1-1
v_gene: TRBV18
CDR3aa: CASSPGGTVNTEAFF

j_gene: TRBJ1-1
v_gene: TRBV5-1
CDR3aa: CASSPGRDTEAFF

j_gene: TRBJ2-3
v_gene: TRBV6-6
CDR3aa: CASRTSTDTQYF

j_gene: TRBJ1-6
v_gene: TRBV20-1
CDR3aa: CSARGQGQWNSPLHF

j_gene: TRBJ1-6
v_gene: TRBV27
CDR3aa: CASRLSGGAGSPLHF

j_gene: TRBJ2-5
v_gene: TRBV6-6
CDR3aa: CASSQLGGGGKETQYF

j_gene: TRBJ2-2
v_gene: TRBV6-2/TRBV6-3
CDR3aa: CASSYRRQSNTGELFF

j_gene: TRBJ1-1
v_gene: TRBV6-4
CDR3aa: CASSDGESTEAFF

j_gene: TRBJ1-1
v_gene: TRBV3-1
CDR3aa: CASSQGYRGPETEAFF

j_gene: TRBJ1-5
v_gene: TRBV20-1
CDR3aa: CSASRGTQPQHF

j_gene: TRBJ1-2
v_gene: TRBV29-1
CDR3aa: CSVEKGMSNYGYTF

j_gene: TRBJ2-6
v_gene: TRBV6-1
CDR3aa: CASSPRTASGANVLTF

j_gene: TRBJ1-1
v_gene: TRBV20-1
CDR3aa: CSARGSWGILEAFF

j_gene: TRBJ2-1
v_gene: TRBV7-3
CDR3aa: CASSLFGASGDEQFF

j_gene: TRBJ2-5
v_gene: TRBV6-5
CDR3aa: CASSYELQETQYF

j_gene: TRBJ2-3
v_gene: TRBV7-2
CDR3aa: CASSLGGRTQYF

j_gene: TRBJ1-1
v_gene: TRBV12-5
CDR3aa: CASRGPGLKNEAFF

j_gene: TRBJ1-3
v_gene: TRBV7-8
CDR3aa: CASSWAGTLGNTIYF

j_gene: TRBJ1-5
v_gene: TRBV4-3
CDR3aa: CASSRTGALGEPQHF

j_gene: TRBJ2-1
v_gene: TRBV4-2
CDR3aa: CASSADTSGGYNEQFF

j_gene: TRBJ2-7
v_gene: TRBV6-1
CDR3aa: CASSEGIPYEQYF

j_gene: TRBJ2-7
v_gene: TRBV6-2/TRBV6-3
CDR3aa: CASSYTAGTPYEQYF

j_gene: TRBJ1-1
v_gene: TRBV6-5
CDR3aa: CASSYSTGANTEAFF

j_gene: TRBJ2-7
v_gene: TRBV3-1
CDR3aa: CASSEGRLAGVHYEQYF

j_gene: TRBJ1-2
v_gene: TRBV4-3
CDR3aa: CASSQDFSTAEIF

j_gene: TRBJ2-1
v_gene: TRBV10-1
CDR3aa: CARGYNEQFF

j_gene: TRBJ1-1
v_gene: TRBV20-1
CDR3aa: CSATRQNTEAFF

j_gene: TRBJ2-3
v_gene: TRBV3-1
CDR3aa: CASSQERLTDTQYF

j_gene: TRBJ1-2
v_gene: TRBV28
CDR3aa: CASSLGPDYSYTF

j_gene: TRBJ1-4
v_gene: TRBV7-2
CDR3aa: CASSLNPSNEKLFF

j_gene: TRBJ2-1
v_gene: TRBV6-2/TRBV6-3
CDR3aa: CASGGHLARDNEQFF

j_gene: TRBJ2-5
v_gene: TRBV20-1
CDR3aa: CSAPNPGGGQETQYF

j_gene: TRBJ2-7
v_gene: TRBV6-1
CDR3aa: CASRSTRDTYEQYF

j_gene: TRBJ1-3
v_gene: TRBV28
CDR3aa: CAGASDGSSGNTIYF

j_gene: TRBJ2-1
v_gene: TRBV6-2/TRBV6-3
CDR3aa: CASSYPLAGGSEQFF

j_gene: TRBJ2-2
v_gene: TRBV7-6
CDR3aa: CASSFGGLNTGELFF